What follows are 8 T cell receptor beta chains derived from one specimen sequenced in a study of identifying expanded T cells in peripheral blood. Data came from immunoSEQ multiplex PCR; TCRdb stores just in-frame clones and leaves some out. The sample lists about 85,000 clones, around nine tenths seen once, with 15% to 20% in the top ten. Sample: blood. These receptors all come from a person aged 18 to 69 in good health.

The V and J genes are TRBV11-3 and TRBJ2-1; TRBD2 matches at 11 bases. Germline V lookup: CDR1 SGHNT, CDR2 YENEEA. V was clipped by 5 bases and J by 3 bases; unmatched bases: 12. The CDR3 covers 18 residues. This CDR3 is CASSTHPLAGGNYNEQFF. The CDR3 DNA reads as TGTGCCAGCAGCACACACCCCCTAGCGGGGGGAAACTACAATGAGCAGTTCTTC. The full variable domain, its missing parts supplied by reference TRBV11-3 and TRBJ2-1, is EAGVVQSPRYKIIEKKQPVAFWCNPISGHNTLYWYLQNLGQGPELLIRYENEEAVDDSQLPKDRFSAERLKGVDSTLKIQPAELGDSAVYLCASSTHPLAGGNYNEQFFGPGTRLTVL.

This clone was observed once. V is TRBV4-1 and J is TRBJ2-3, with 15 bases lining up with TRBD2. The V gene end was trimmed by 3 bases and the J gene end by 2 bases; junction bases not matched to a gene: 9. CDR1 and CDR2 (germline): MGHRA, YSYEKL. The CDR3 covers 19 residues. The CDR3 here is CASSHIGLAGGLFTDTQYF. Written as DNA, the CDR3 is TGCGCCAGCAGCCATATCGGACTAGCGGGGGGGCTTTTCACAGATACGCAGTATTTT.

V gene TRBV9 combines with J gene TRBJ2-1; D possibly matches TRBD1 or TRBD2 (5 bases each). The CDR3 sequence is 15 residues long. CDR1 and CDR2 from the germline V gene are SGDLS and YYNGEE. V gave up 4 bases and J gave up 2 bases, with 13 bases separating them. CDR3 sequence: CASSPGPFPYNEQFF. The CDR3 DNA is TGTGCCAGCAGCCCGGGACCGTTCCCCTACAATGAGCAGTTCTTC.

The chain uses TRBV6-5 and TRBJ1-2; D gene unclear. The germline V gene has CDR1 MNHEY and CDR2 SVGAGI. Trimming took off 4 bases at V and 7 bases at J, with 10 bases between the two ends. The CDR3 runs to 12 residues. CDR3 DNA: TGTGCCAGCAGTTCCCCCCGGGGTGGCTACACCTTC. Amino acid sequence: CASSSPRGGYTF.

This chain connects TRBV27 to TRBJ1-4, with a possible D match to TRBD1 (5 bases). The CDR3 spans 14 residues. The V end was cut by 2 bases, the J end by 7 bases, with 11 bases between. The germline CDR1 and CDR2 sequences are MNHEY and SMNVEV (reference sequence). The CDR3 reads CASSLRDRPEKLFF. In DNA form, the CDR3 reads TGTGCCAGCAGTTTAAGGGACCGCCCTGAAAAACTGTTTTTT. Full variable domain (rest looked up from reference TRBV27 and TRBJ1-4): EAQVTQNPRYLITVTGKKLTVTCSQNMNHEYMSWYRQDPGLGLRQIYYSMNVEVTDKGDVPEGYKVSRKEKRNFPLILESPSPNQTSLYFCASSLRDRPEKLFFGSGTQLSVL.

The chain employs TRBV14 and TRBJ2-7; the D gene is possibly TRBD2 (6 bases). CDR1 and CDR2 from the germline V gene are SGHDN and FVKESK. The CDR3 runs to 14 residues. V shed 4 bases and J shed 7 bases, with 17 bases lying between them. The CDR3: CASSPTAREEEQYF. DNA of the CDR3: TGTGCCAGCAGCCCGACAGCCAGGGAGGAGGAGCAGTACTTC.

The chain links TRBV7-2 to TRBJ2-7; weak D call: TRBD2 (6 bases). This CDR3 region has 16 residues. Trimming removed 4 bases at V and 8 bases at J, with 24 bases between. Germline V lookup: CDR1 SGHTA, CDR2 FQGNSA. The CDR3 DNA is TGTGCCAGCAGCTCCCCCGTAGAGCGGGCCACAGGAAAGCAGTACTTC. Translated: CASSSPVERATGKQYF.

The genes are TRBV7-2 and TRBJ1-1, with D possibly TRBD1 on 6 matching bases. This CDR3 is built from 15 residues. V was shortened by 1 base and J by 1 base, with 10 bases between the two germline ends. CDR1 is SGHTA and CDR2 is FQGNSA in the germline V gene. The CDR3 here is CASSLVGGANTEAFF. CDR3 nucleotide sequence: TGTGCCAGCAGCTTAGTCGGGGGGGCGAACACTGAAGCTTTCTTT.